The T cell receptor beta chain described here comes from a study of T cell changes during pregnancy in multiple sclerosis. V lost 1 base to trimming and J lost 0 bases, with 13 bases between them. The CDR3 is made up of 16 amino acids. Germline V gene lookup returns CDR1 SGHVS and CDR2 FQNEAQ. Measured with immunoSEQ multiplex PCR; TCRdb has only the in-frame clones, and not every one. This sample yields roughly 100,000 clones, of which about 90% are seen a single time; 1.6% belongs to the top ten. This chain uses TRBV7-8 with TRBJ2-7, with D possibly TRBD2 on 6 matching bases. This TCR was sampled from a female donor with multiple sclerosis, enrolled in a pregnancy study. The specimen comprised peripheral blood, sampled before pregnancy. CDR3 in amino acids: CASSLEGLRSSYEQYF. CDR3 coding DNA: TGTGCCAGCAGCTTAGAGGGACTCAGGAGCTCCTACGAGCAGTACTTC.